The 17 T cell receptor beta chains reported below all come from one sample, sequenced in a study of blood T cell repertoires in COVID-19. The assay was immunoSEQ multiplex PCR, and TCRdb's table has in-frame clones only and misses some. There are some 130,000 clones in the sample; around 87% occur only once, and approximately 3.3% lies in the top ten. The sequenced sample was peripheral blood. The source is a woman aged 55 to 70 with acute or convalescent COVID-19.

V and J are TRBV2 and TRBJ1-1; TRBD1 might be the D (5 bases). Germline V gene data show CDR1 as SNHLY and CDR2 as FYNNEI. V lost 6 bases and J 5 bases, leaving 13 bases between the germline ends. The CDR3 length is 13 residues. The DNA for the CDR3 is TGTGCCAGCAGAGAGTCGGGGGGTACTGAAGCTTTCTTT. Translating it yields CASRESGGTEAFF.

J is TRBJ1-5 and V is TRBV6-1; weak D call: TRBD1 (5 bases). Germline-derived CDR1 and CDR2 are MNHNS and SASEGT. With 1 base removed from V and 4 bases from J, the gap between germline ends came to 5 bases. This CDR3 is 13 amino acids long. CDR3 sequence reads: CASSEDRNQPQHF. DNA for the CDR3: TGTGCCAGCAGTGAAGACAGGAATCAGCCCCAGCATTTT.

The chain carries TRBV5-1 and TRBJ1-2, with D perhaps matching TRBD1 (6 bases). Between the trimmed V and J ends, which lost 6 bases and 4 bases, there was a span of 19 bases. The length of the CDR3 is 15 residues. The germline V gene encodes CDR1 SGHRS and CDR2 YFSETQ. The DNA of the CDR3 is TGCGCCAGCAAGGAAAACCCTTTGGGGGCCTATGGCTACACCTTC. This codes for CASKENPLGAYGYTF.

The chain is built from TRBV12-3 or TRBV12-4 and TRBJ1-1, with a weak D call TRBD1 (5 bases). Trimming took off 5 bases at V and 4 bases at J, with 11 bases between the two ends. This CDR3 region has 13 residues. The CDR3, as DNA: TGTGCCAGCAGTCCCGGGAGGGGCACTGAAGCTTTCTTT. This sequence encodes CASSPGRGTEAFF.

The rearrangement uses TRBV19 and TRBJ1-1; the match to TRBD1 covers 9 bases. The ends lost 6 bases at V and 4 bases at J; junction bases unmatched: 9. This CDR3 is 15 amino acids long. Per germline, CDR1 LNHDA and CDR2 SQIVND (reference sequence). CDR3 region: CASRTGTGKGTEAFF. The CDR3 bases are TGTGCCAGTAGAACCGGGACAGGGAAGGGCACTGAAGCTTTCTTT.

The genes are TRBV6-5 and TRBJ1-5; D uncertain. The CDR3 sequence is 12 residues long. Germline V CDR1 and CDR2: MNHEY, SVGAGI. Trimming left V 8 bases short and J 2 bases short, with 7 bases between. In DNA, the CDR3 is TGTGCCAGCGGAGAGGGCAATCAGCCCCAGCATTTT. Translating gives CASGEGNQPQHF.

The rearrangement links TRBV18 to TRBJ1-4, with 8 bases aligning to TRBD1. The trim removed 6 bases at V and 3 bases at J, leaving 9 bases unmatched. The length of the CDR3 is 16 residues. Germline V lookup: CDR1 KGHSH, CDR2 LQKENI. CDR3: CASSRDRGIANEKLFF. CDR3 nucleotide sequence: TGTGCCAGCTCGCGCGACAGGGGAATCGCTAATGAAAAACTGTTTTTT.

The genes are TRBV30 and TRBJ1-2; possibly TRBD1 for D (6 bases). CDR1 and CDR2 from the germline V gene are GTSNPN and SVGIG (reference sequence). This CDR3 spans 15 amino acids. V lost 3 bases and J 4 bases, leaving 18 bases between the germline ends. The CDR3 is CAWSPIGDRPYGYTF. The DNA of the CDR3 is TGTGCCTGGAGCCCCATAGGCGACAGGCCCTATGGCTACACCTTC.

The chain is built from TRBV19 and TRBJ2-3, with D unclear. CDR3 length equals 15 residues. The germline V and J ends were trimmed by 2 bases and 2 bases, with 11 bases remaining between them. CDR1 and CDR2 from the germline V gene are LNHDA and SQIVND (reference sequence). CDR3 residues: CASSINSGYTDTQYF. CDR3 coding DNA: TGTGCCAGTAGTATAAATAGTGGTTACACAGATACGCAGTATTTT. Full variable domain (remainder filled in from reference TRBV19 and TRBJ2-3): DGGITQSPKYLFRKEGQNVTLSCEQNLNHDAMYWYRQDPGQGLRLIYYSQIVNDFQKGDIAEGYSVSREKKESFPLTVTSAQKNPTAFYLCASSINSGYTDTQYFGPGTRLTVL.

This chain links TRBV5-4 with TRBJ2-2; a possible D gene is TRBD1 (6 bases). Looked up from germline, CDR1 is SGHNT and CDR2 is YYREEE (reference sequence). CDR3 size: 16 residues. Trimming pared 4 bases from V and 4 bases from J, leaving 17 bases between. CDR3 amino acids: CASSPRDKILTGELFF. The CDR3, as DNA: TGTGCCAGCAGCCCCCGGGACAAGATCCTCACCGGGGAGCTGTTTTTT.

The chain has TRBV19 and TRBJ1-1; D call uncertain. Germline V lookup: CDR1 LNHDA, CDR2 SQIVND (reference sequence). This CDR3 has 14 amino acids. Trimming left V 3 bases short and J 1 base short, with 9 bases between. CDR3 sequence reads: CASSISEANTEAFF. Here the CDR3 DNA reads TGTGCCAGTAGTATCTCAGAGGCGAACACTGAAGCTTTCTTT.

The gene calls are TRBV6-2 or TRBV6-3 and TRBJ2-1, with unresolved D. CDR1 and CDR2 (germline): MNHEY, SVGEGT. The ends were cut back, 6 bases at V and 8 bases at J, with 11 bases in the middle. This CDR3 region has 12 residues. CDR3 sequence reads: CASSPVGYEQFF. DNA of the CDR3: TGTGCCAGCAGCCCAGTGGGCTATGAGCAGTTCTTC.

J is TRBJ1-1 and V is TRBV29-1, with 8 bases matching TRBD1. The CDR3 is 13 residues long. Germline CDR1 and CDR2: SQVTM and ANQGSEA. V was pared by 5 bases and J by 5 bases, with 7 bases of the junction left unmatched. The CDR3 sequence: CSVSRGRGTEAFF. CDR3 sequence (DNA): TGCAGCGTTTCCAGGGGGCGAGGTACTGAAGCTTTCTTT.

The chain is built from TRBV4-1 and TRBJ2-1, with D possibly matching TRBD1 (6 bases). Germline V gene data show CDR1 as MGHRA and CDR2 as YSYEKL. This CDR3 comprises 14 residues. V dropped 3 bases and J dropped 6 bases, with 12 bases sitting between them. Here the CDR3 DNA reads TGCGCCAGCAGCCAGGAGACAGGTGCCAATGAGCAGTTCTTC. Translated, it gives CASSQETGANEQFF.

The rearrangement uses TRBV30 and TRBJ1-5; possibly TRBD1 for D (5 bases). Trimming stripped 4 bases from V and 3 bases from J, with 10 bases between. This CDR3 has 13 residues. The germline V gene has CDR1 GTSNPN and CDR2 SVGIG (reference sequence). The CDR3 loop is CAWTGGNNQPQHF. CDR3 in DNA: TGTGCCTGGACCGGGGGGAACAATCAGCCCCAGCATTTT.

The gene calls are TRBV10-3 and TRBJ1-2; the D gene is possibly TRBD1 (5 bases). Germline assignment: CDR1 ENHRY and CDR2 SYGVKD. The CDR3 has 15 residues. V was shortened by 0 bases and J by 8 bases, with 16 bases between the two germline ends. Written as DNA, the CDR3 is TGTGCCATCAGTGAGTCGTCGGGGGGTATTGGGGGCTACACCTTC. It encodes CAISESSGGIGGYTF.

This chain uses TRBV28 with TRBJ1-2; no definite D call. Looked up from germline, CDR1 is MDHEN and CDR2 is SYDVKM. This CDR3 spans 13 amino acids. V lost 3 bases and J 8 bases, leaving 13 bases between the germline ends. The CDR3 sequence is CASSLWSARGYTF. The CDR3 DNA follows: TGTGCCAGCAGTTTGTGGAGTGCCCGGGGCTACACCTTC.